What follows is one T cell receptor (beta chain) and its context. Its antigen is still unknown. The data derive from a study of CD8 T cells in ankylosing spondylitis. Germline lookup yields CDR1 MNHNS and CDR2 SASEGT. The V gene lost 11 bases and the J gene lost 4 bases, with 18 bases spanning the gap. The CDR3 is 14 residues long. Library preparation for TCR beta used quantitative 5'-RACE with molecular barcodes. TCRdb independently ran MiXCR on the 5' RACE reads; one entry per CDR3 protein. The sample contains about 800,000 distinct CDR3 sequences, about 10% of which appear only once. Findings of the study overall: Previous work reported some of these motif variants in the synovial fluid and blood of reactive arthritis. Among TCR beta sequences, a motif of under ten highly homologous variants appeared characteristic of ankylosing spondylitis blood. Researchers report that disease-linked clones proved CD8+ and relatively rare in peripheral blood. Disease-linked clones reportedly concentrated significantly in matched ankylosing spondylitis synovial fluid.

Sequenced: blood, either unsorted or a sorted T cell fraction (not recorded which). The TCR originated in a male donor with ankylosing spondylitis. The chain couples TRBV6-1 to TRBJ2-1; maybe TRBD2 (5 bases). DNA for the CDR3: TGTGCCGTGTCGCTAGCTTCTGTTTACAATGAGCAGTTCTTC. Translating gives CAVSLASVYNEQFF.